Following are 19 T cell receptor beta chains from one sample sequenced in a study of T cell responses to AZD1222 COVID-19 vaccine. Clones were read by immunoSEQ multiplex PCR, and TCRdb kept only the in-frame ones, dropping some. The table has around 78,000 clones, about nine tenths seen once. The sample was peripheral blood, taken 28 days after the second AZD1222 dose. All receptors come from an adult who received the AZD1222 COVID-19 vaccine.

The CDR3 DNA follows: TGTGCCAGCAGCTTCAGGACTAGCGTTGATACGCAGTATTTT. Amino acids: CASSFRTSVDTQYF. The chain combines TRBV5-5 with TRBJ2-3; TRBD2 aligns across 9 bases. Germline CDR1 is SGHKS and CDR2 is YYEKEE (reference sequence). V was clipped by 2 bases and J by 6 bases; unmatched bases: 4. This CDR3 is built from 14 residues.

CDR3 amino acids: CAWNTGQGPHQPQHF. In nucleotides, the CDR3 is TGTGCCTGGAACACGGGACAGGGGCCCCATCAGCCCCAGCATTTT. This chain uses TRBV30 with TRBJ1-5; TRBD1 aligns across 10 bases. The CDR3 contains 15 residues. V lost 4 bases to trimming and J lost 5 bases; unmatched junction nucleotides: 8. Germline V gene sequence: CDR1 GTSNPN, CDR2 SVGIG (reference sequence).

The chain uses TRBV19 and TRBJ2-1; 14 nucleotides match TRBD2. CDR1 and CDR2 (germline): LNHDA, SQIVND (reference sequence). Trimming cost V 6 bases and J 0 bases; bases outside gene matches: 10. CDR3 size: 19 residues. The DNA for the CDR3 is TGTGCCAGTAGGATTTCCGGGACTAGCGGGGGAAGCTCCTACAATGAGCAGTTCTTC. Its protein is CASRISGTSGGSSYNEQFF.

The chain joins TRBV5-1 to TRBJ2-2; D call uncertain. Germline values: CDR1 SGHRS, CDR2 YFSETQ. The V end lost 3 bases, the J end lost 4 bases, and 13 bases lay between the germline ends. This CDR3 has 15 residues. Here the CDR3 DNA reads TGCGCCAGCAGCTCCACCGATCCGTCCACCGGGGAGCTGTTTTTT. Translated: CASSSTDPSTGELFF.

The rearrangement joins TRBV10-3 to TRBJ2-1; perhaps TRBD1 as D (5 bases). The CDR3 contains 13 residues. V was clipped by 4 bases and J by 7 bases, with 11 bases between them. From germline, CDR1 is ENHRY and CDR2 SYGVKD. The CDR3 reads CAISVPRVNEQFF. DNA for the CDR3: TGTGCCATCAGTGTACCCAGGGTGAATGAGCAGTTCTTC.

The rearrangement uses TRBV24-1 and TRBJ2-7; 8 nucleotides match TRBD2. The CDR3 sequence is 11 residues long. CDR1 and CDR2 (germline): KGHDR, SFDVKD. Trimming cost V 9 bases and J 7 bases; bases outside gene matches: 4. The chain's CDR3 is CATGTRSEQYF. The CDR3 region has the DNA TGTGCCACCGGGACTAGGAGTGAGCAGTACTTC.

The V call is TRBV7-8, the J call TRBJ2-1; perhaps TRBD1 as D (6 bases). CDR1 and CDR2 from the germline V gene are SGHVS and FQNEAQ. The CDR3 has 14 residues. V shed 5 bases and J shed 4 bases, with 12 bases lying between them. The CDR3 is CASSRRDIYNEQFF. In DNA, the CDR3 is TGTGCCAGCAGCCGAAGGGACATTTACAATGAGCAGTTCTTC.

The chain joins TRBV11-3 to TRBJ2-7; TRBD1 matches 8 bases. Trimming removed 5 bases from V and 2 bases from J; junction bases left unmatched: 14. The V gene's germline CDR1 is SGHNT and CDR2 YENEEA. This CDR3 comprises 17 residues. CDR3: CASSPGTGETSPYEQYF. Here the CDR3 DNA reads TGTGCCAGCAGCCCCGGGACAGGAGAGACTAGTCCCTACGAGCAGTACTTC.

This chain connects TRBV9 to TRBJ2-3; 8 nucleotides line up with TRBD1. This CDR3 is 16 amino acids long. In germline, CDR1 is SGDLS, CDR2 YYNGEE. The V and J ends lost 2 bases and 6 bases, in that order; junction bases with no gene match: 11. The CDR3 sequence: CASSVVSGGIRDTQYF. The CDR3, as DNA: TGTGCCAGCAGCGTTGTTTCAGGGGGCATTAGGGATACGCAGTATTTT.

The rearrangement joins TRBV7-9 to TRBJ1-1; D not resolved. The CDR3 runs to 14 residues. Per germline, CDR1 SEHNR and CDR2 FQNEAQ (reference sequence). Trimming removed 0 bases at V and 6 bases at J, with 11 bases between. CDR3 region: CASSLALGSAEAFF. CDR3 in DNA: TGTGCCAGCAGCTTAGCGCTTGGGTCGGCTGAAGCTTTCTTT. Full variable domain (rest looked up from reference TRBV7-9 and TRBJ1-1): DTGVSQNPRHKITKRGQNVTFRCDPISEHNRLYWYRQTLGQGPEFLTYFQNEAQLEKSRLLSDRFSAERPKGSFSTLEIQRTEQGDSAMYLCASSLALGSAEAFFGQGTRLTVV.

DNA for the CDR3: TGTGCCAGCAGCCAGGCCACACGGAGCTCCTACAATGAGCAGTTCTTC. It encodes CASSQATRSSYNEQFF. The V and J genes are TRBV4-2 and TRBJ2-1; D ambiguous. Germline lookup yields CDR1 LGHNA and CDR2 YNFKEQ. Trimming left V 3 bases short and J 0 bases short, with 12 bases between. The CDR3 covers 16 residues.

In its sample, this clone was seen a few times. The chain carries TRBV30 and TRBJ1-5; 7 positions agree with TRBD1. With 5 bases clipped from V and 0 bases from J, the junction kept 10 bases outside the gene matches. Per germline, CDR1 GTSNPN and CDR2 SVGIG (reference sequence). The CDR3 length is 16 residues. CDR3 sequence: CAWAPEGANSNQPQHF. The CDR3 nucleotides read TGTGCCTGGGCTCCGGAGGGGGCGAATAGCAATCAGCCCCAGCATTTT.

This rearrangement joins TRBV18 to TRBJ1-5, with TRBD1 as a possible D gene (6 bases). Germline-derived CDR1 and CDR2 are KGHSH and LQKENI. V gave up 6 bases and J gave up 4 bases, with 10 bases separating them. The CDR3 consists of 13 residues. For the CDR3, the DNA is TGTGCCAGCTCGGCGCAGGGGAATCAGCCCCAGCATTTT. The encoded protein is CASSAQGNQPQHF.

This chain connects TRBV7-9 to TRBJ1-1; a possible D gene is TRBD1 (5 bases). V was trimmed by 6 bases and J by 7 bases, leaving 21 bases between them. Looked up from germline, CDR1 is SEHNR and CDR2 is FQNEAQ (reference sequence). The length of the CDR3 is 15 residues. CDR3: CASSLRGVGMSEAFF. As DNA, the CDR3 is TGTGCCAGCAGTTTAAGAGGGGTCGGTATGAGTGAAGCTTTCTTT.

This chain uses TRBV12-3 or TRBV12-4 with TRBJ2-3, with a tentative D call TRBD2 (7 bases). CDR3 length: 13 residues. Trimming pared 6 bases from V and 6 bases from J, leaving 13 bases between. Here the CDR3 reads CASSPGGGDTQYF. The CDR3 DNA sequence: TGTGCCAGCAGCCCGGGGGGCGGCGATACGCAGTATTTT.

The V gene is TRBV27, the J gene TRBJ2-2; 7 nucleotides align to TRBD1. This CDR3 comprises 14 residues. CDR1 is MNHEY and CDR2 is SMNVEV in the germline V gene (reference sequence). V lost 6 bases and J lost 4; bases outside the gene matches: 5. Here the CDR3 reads CASRNRGGTGELFF. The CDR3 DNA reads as TGTGCCAGCAGGAACAGGGGCGGCACCGGGGAGCTGTTTTTT.

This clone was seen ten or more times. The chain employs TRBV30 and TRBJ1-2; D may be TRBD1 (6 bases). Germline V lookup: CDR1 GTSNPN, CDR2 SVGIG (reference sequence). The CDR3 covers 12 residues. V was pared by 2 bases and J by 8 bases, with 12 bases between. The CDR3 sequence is CAWSLQGGGYTF. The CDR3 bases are TGTGCCTGGAGTTTACAGGGCGGGGGCTACACCTTC. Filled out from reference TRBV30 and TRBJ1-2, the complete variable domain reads SQTIHQWPATLVQPVGSPLSLECTVEGTSNPNLYWYRQAAGRGLQLLFYSVGIGQISSEVPQNLSASRPQDRQFILSSKKLLLSDSGFYLCAWSLQGGGYTFGSGTRLTVV.

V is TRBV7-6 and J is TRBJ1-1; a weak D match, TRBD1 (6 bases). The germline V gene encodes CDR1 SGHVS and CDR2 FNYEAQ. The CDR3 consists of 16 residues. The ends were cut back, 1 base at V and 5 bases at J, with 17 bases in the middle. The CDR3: CASSLVPAGAGTEAFF. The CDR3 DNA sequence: TGTGCCAGCAGCTTAGTCCCAGCAGGGGCGGGGACTGAAGCTTTCTTT.

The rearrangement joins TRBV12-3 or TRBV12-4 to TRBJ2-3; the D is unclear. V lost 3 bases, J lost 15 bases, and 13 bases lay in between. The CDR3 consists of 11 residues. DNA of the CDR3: TGTGCCAGCAGTTTGGGTCGGGCCCAATATTTT. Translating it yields CASSLGRAQYF.